The subject of this entry is one T cell receptor (beta chain). Its antigen remains unidentified. CD45RO-negative, CCR7-selected cells formed the naive CD8 fraction, which excluded terminally differentiated effector memory CD45RA+ cells. Repertoires were generated with immunoSEQ multiplex PCR, while TCRdb's copy carries only in-frame clones and drops some. The sample carries about 2.1 million clones, 93% recorded once. These data are taken from a study of shared clonotypes between healthy human individuals. Whole-study findings and limits: Exclusively blood specimens were collected; tissue repertoires likely differ.

The germline CDR1 and CDR2 sequences are SGHNT and YYREEE (reference sequence). The CDR3 covers 14 residues. The ends were cut back, 4 bases at V and 2 bases at J, with 13 bases in the middle. Sample: naive CD8+ T cells from PBMCs. The chain links TRBV5-4 to TRBJ2-7, with a weak D call TRBD2 (5 bases). The clonotype originates from a man younger than 35 in good health. Some clones in this sample may be carry-over from other donors' samples. The DNA of the CDR3 is TGTGCCAGCAGCGCGGAGGTGGGAGCCTACGAGCAGTACTTC. Its protein product is CASSAEVGAYEQYF.